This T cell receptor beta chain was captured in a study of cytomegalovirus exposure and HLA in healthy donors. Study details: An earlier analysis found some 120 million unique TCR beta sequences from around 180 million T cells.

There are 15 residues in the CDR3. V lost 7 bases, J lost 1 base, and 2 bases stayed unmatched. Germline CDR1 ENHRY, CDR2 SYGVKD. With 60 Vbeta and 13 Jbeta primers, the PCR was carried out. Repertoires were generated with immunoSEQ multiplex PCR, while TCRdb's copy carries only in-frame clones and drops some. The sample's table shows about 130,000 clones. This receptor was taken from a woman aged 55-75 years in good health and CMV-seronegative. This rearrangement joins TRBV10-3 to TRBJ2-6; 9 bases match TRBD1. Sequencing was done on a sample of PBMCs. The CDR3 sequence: CAITGTGSGANVLTF. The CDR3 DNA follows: TGTGCCATCACCGGGACAGGGTCTGGGGCCAACGTCCTGACTTTC.